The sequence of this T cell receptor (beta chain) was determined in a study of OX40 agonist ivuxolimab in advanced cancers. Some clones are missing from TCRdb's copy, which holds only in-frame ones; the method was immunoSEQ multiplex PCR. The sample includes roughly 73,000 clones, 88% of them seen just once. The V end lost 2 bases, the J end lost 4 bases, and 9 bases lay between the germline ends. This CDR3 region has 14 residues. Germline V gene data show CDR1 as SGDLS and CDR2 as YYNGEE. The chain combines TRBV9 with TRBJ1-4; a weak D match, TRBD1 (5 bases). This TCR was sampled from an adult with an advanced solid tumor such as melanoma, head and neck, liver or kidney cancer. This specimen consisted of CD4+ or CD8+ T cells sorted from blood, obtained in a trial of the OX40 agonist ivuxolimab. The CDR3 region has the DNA TGTGCCAGCAGCGTGGGGCGGGGTAATGAAAAACTGTTTTTT. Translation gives CASSVGRGNEKLFF. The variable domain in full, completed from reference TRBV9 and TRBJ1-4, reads DSGVTQTPKHLITATGQRVTLRCSPRSGDLSVYWYQQSLDQGLQFLIQYYNGEERAKGNILERFSAQQFPDLHSELNLSSLELGDSALYFCASSVGRGNEKLFFGSGTQLSVL.